The T cell receptor beta chain described here comes from a study of blood T cell repertoires in COVID-19. Looking at the study overall: Nucleic acid was either cDNA or gDNA, and it came from T cells, B-cell-depleted T cells, or PBMCs.

This CDR3 is 15 amino acids long. Germline V gene data show CDR1 as MDHEN and CDR2 as SYDVKM. Trimming at V came to 2 bases and at J to 8 bases, leaving 7 bases not matched to a gene. The data were produced by immunoSEQ multiplex PCR, yet TCRdb's version contains in-frame clones alone and is incomplete. The repertoire holds fewer than 400,000 clones, with 80% to 90% as singletons. Sequencing was carried out using PBMCs or T cells enriched from blood (not recorded which). The sequence was obtained from a woman under 30 who had recovered from COVID-19. The V and J genes are TRBV28 and TRBJ2-1, with 9 bases fitting TRBD1. The CDR3 sequence: CASSLEQGALDEQFF. The CDR3 DNA sequence: TGTGCCAGCAGTTTAGAACAGGGGGCTTTAGATGAGCAGTTCTTC.